The 5 T cell receptor beta chains below come from one sample, sequenced in a study of shared clonotypes between healthy human individuals. CD45RO-negative, CCR7-selected cells formed the naive CD8 fraction, which excluded terminally differentiated effector memory CD45RA+ cells. Sequencing was performed with immunoSEQ multiplex PCR; in TCRdb, only in-frame clones are kept and a portion is missing. The sample has around 2,000,000 clones, approximately 94% seen once. Sequenced material: naive CD8+ T cells sorted from blood. The receptor set was obtained from a young man in good health.

This clone has just one count. The chain has TRBV6-1 and TRBJ2-7, with no clear D. CDR1 is MNHNS, CDR2 SASEGT, per germline. The CDR3 sequence is 12 residues long. Trimming stripped 4 bases from V and 3 bases from J, with 7 bases between. This chain's CDR3 is CASSANLYEQYF. Here the CDR3 DNA reads TGTGCCAGCAGTGCCAACCTCTACGAGCAGTACTTC.

A remark on this clone: Other DNA sequences of this sample code for an identical CDR3. The V and J genes are TRBV4-1 and TRBJ2-3, with D perhaps matching TRBD2 (5 bases). The CDR3 totals 14 residues. The V end was cut by 1 base, the J end by 4 bases, with 9 bases between. Germline lookup yields CDR1 MGHRA and CDR2 YSYEKL. CDR3 DNA: TGCGCCAGCAGCCAAGGATGGGGAGCAGATACGCAGTATTTT. It is translated as CASSQGWGADTQYF.

This chain connects TRBV27 to TRBJ2-6; 7 bases align to TRBD2. This CDR3 is 18 amino acids long. Unmatched junction bases numbered 10, after V lost 5 bases and J lost 0 bases. Germline V lookup: CDR1 MNHEY, CDR2 SMNVEV (reference sequence). The CDR3 nucleotides are TGTGCCAGCAGTCCACCGGGGGGTTTTTACTCTGGGGCCAACGTCCTGACTTTC. This codes for CASSPPGGFYSGANVLTF.

This clone was seen just once. The rearrangement uses TRBV13 and TRBJ2-7, with a weak D call TRBD1 (5 bases). The V gene lost 5 bases and the J gene lost 3 bases, with 11 bases spanning the gap. In germline, CDR1 is PRHDT, CDR2 FYEKMQ (reference sequence). The CDR3 covers 13 residues. In DNA form, the CDR3 reads TGTGCCAGCAGCCCTGGACACGACTACGAGCAGTACTTC. It is translated as CASSPGHDYEQYF.

The J gene is TRBJ2-7, the V gene TRBV4-1, with TRBD1 matching 9 bases. Germline V gene data show CDR1 as MGHRA and CDR2 as YSYEKL. Trimming cost V 0 bases and J 4 bases; bases outside gene matches: 7. This CDR3 is built from 16 residues. As DNA, the CDR3 is TGCGCCAGCAGCCAAGAAGGGACAGGGATCTTTTACGAGCAGTACTTC. Its protein product is CASSQEGTGIFYEQYF.